The present TCR beta chain was sequenced within a study of blood T cells in healthy people across ages. V shed 4 bases, J shed 1 base, and the junction held 5 bases outside the gene matches. This CDR3 has 15 residues. Per the germline V gene, CDR1 is MNHEY and CDR2 is SMNVEV (reference sequence). For the second PCR, which ran for 7 to 11 cycles, a sample-barcoded 5' primer and a J-beta primer mix were used. TCRdb reprocessed the 5' RACE reads with MiXCR, giving one entry per CDR3 protein. Altogether over 500,000 distinct CDR3 sequences are present, about 27% being singletons, with the ten largest covering approximately 3.6%. Points on this clonotype: What it recognizes is unknown.

Findings of the study overall: Roughly linear age-related decline in beta diversity appeared, significant by age 40.

The same data also contributed to another study, on T cells of mothers and their children.

The chain combines TRBV27 with TRBJ1-2, with 8 bases matching TRBD1. This clonotype was obtained from a boy aged 2 to 10 in good health. Input material: blood. This chain's CDR3 is CASSWRTGLNYGYTF. CDR3 nucleotides: TGTGCCAGCAGTTGGAGGACAGGGCTTAACTATGGCTACACCTTC.